A selection of T cell receptor beta chains follows, all from one sample in a study of human T cells and chemical hapten exposure. MiXCR, run by TCRdb on the RACE reads, gives a single entry per CDR3 protein. The table shows some 70,000 distinct CDR3 sequences, with about a tenth occurring only once. The sample consisted of whole blood, taken in connection with sensitization to the hapten diphenylcyclopropenone (DPC). These receptors were taken from a woman in her forties or fifties with alopecia areata. Some clones in this sample may be carry-over from other donors' samples. Each CDR3 is given with its conserved first and last residue. A D gene is named only where the DNA matches it firmly. Not every row has a clone size; where given, it reads once, few, many or a size class.

D gene,V gene,J gene,clone size,CDR3 DNA,CDR3 protein
.,TRBV28,TRBJ2-7,many,TGTGCCAGCAGTCTTTACGAGCAGTACTTC,CASSLYEQYF
.,TRBV7-3,TRBJ2-2,few,TGTGCCAGCCGAAACGGGCCGGCGGCCGGGGAGCTGTTTTTT,CASRNGPAAGELFF
TRBD1,TRBV7-9,TRBJ1-1,.,TGTGCCAGCAGCTTGGGCAGGGGGCCTGAAGCTTTCTTT,CASSLGRGPEAFF
.,TRBV28,TRBJ2-7,.,TGTGCCAGCAGTTATCAGGGCTACGAGCAGTACTTC,CASSYQGYEQYF
.,TRBV18,TRBJ1-6,few,TGTGCCAGCTCCCCCGATATGAATAATTCACCCCTCCACTTT,CASSPDMNNSPLHF
.,TRBV29-1,TRBJ2-7,.,TGCAGCGTTCTCAGGGCCGGATACGAGCAGTACTTC,CSVLRAGYEQYF
TRBD2,TRBV25-1,TRBJ2-1,few,TGTGCCAGCAGTGAAAACTGGGGGCCCGGGACTAGCGGGCACCACAATGAGCAGTTCTTC,CASSENWGPGTSGHHNEQFF
.,TRBV29-1,TRBJ2-3,.,TGCAGCTTCGACAGGGGAAACCGGGACTACGAAAATACGCAGTATTTT,CSFDRGNRDYENTQYF
.,TRBV28,TRBJ2-1,.,TGTGCCAGCAAAAAGGGGTCTGAGCAGTTCTTC,CASKKGSEQFF
.,TRBV11-2,TRBJ1-4,.,TGTGCCAGCAGCCTGAGAACGATGGGACGAGCAACTAATGAAAAACTGTTTTTT,CASSLRTMGRATNEKLFF
TRBD1,TRBV12-3/TRBV12-4,TRBJ1-1,.,TGTGCCAGCAGGACAGGGCTTATGAACACTGAAGCTTTCTTT,CASRTGLMNTEAFF
TRBD2,TRBV7-2,TRBJ2-3,many,TGTGCCAGCAACAAACTAGCGGGGACGGGCGATACGCAGTATTTT,CASNKLAGTGDTQYF
.,TRBV21-1,TRBJ2-7,few,TGTGCCAGCAGCAAATCCCCCATAAACGGTCAGTACTTC,CASSKSPINGQYF
.,TRBV7-9,TRBJ1-6,.,TGTGCCAGCAGCTTAGATAGGGATTCACCCCTCCACTTT,CASSLDRDSPLHF
.,TRBV7-3,TRBJ2-7,.,TGTGCCAGCAGCTTAGACGGGCAGGTCTACGAGCAGTACTTC,CASSLDGQVYEQYF
.,TRBV3-1,TRBJ1-6,.,TGTGCCAGCAGCCAGGGCCCACAGAGATATAATTCACCCCTCCACTTT,CASSQGPQRYNSPLHF
.,TRBV21-1,TRBJ1-1,.,TGTGCCAGCAGCAAAGATTCGGGGTACACTGAAGCTTTCTTT,CASSKDSGYTEAFF
TRBD1,TRBV12-3/TRBV12-4,TRBJ1-1,many,TGTGCCAGCAGTTGGACAGGGCTCACTGAAGCTTTCTTT,CASSWTGLTEAFF
TRBD2,TRBV11-2,TRBJ2-5,many,TGTGCCAGCAGCTTCCGACTAGCGGGGGAGGAGACCCAGTACTTC,CASSFRLAGEETQYF
.,TRBV3-1,TRBJ1-6,many,TGTGCCAGCAGCCAAGCCCGGGACCCGGTGCGCTCACCCCTCCACTTT,CASSQARDPVRSPLHF
.,TRBV19,TRBJ1-5,many,TGTGCCACCAGGCGGGTCTATAGCAATCAGCCCCAGCATTTT,CATRRVYSNQPQHF
TRBD1,TRBV12-3/TRBV12-4,TRBJ2-5,many,TGTGCCAGCAAAGAAGACAGGGGGCGCCGAAAGACCCAGTACTTC,CASKEDRGRRKTQYF